The sequence of this TCR beta chain was determined in a study of blood T cells in healthy people across ages. As for the study in general: About one barcoded beta molecule was captured per two T cells (by template switching). Study results and limitations: Per million T cells, the diversity of TCR beta decreased roughly linearly as age advanced. Donors of long life had a larger count of naive CD4+ cells and greater diversity than aged donors.

Donors each provided 7.5 to 10 milliliters of peripheral blood. The CDR3 is 15 amino acids. CDR1 SNHLY and CDR2 FYNNEI come from the germline V gene. Comments on this clonotype: Its antigen is still unknown. Mismatch with germline at one junction end may stem from a read error.

With a J-beta primer mix and a sample-barcoded 5' primer, a second PCR ran about 7 to 11 cycles. One entry per CDR3 protein, called by TCRdb with MiXCR from the 5' RACE reads. The sample yields some 1.4 million distinct CDR3 sequences, around 39% seen once. The TCR was taken from a woman aged 18-29 years in good health. Source material: blood. V usage is TRBV2 and J usage is TRBJ2-1; D is uncertain. CDR3 sequence: CASRRTDSSYKEQFF. CDR3 nucleotides: TGTGCCAGCAGGAGGACGGATAGCTCCTACAAGGAGCAGTTCTTC. The full variable domain, its missing parts supplied by reference TRBV2 and TRBJ2-1, is EPEVTQTPSHQVTQMGQEVILRCVPISNHLYFYWYRQILGQKVEFLVSFYNNEISEKSEIFDDQFSVERPDGSNFTLKIRSTKLEDSAMYFCASRRTDSSYKEQFFGPGTRLTVL.